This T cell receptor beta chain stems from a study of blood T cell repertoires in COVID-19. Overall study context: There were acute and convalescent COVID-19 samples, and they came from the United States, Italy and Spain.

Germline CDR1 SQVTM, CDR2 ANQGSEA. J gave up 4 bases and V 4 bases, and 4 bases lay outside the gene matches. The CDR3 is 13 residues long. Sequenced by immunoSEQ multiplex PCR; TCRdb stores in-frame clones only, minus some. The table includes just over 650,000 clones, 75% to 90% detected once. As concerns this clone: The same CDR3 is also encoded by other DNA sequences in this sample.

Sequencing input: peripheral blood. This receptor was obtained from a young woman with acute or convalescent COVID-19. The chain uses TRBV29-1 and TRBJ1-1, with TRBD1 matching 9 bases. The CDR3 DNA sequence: TGCAGCGTTGTGGGACAGGGAGCCACTGAAGCTTTCTTT. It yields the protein CSVVGQGATEAFF. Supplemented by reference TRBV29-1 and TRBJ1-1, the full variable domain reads SAVISQKPSRDICQRGTSLTIQCQVDSQVTMMFWYRQQPGQSLTLIATANQGSEATYESGFVIDKFPISRPNLTFSTLTVSNMSPEDSSIYLCSVVGQGATEAFFGQGTRLTVV.